The clone carrying this TCR beta chain was counted between two and nine times. The sample belongs to a study of cytotoxic CD8 clonotypes in ibrutinib-treated CLL. Germline lookup yields CDR1 LGHNA and CDR2 YNFKEQ. CDR3 size: 16 residues. Trimming took 2 bases from V and 5 from J; bases not matched to a gene: 11. The assay was immunoSEQ multiplex PCR, and TCRdb's table has in-frame clones only and misses some. The data show roughly 250,000 clones, roughly 74% seen once. The chain combines TRBV4-2 with TRBJ2-5, with TRBD2 matching 7 bases. The material was PBMCs, obtained after 24 months of ibrutinib treatment. The receptor's source is a human donor with chronic lymphocytic leukemia. CDR3: CASSQKLGDYRETQYF. The CDR3 DNA follows: TGTGCCAGCAGCCAAAAACTCGGGGACTACCGCGAGACCCAGTACTTC.